The present entry profiles one T cell receptor (beta chain) with its context. Its target is unknown. These data are taken from a study of response to subunit inactivated influenza vaccine. Findings and caveats of the study: Few additional T cells are recruited per seasonal influenza vaccination, authors suggested.

One entry per CDR3 protein, called by TCRdb with MiXCR from the RT-PCR reads. The sample contains a few hundred thousand distinct CDR3 sequences, approximately 11% of which appear only once. This CDR3 spans 14 amino acids. Trimming removed 3 bases from V and 0 bases from J, with 5 bases in between. Germline CDR1 MNHNS, CDR2 SASEGT. The chain couples TRBV6-1 to TRBJ1-4, with D uncertain. This receptor was obtained from a man aged 45-65 years who received an inactivated influenza vaccine. Sequenced here: PBMCs from blood, sampled roughly 45 days after vaccination. Here the CDR3 DNA reads TGTGCCAGCAGTGAGCGAGCAACTAATGAAAAACTGTTTTTT. This translates into CASSERATNEKLFF.